This T cell receptor beta chain was documented in a study of post-analysis software for immune sequencing data (dated by TCRdb to the mid-2010s). About the full investigation: The recorded disease courses included relapsing-remitting, secondary progressive and progressive-relapsing multiple sclerosis, and some patients had no subtype annotation. The multiple sclerosis patient repertoires were compared with some twelve previously published healthy control repertoires from donors aged roughly 6 to 27 years. A subset of samples was prepared in parallel using single-end sample barcoding, then pooled and co-amplified after Illumina adapter ligation.

To demonstrate the VDJtools post-analysis software, TCR beta repertoires were profiled from the peripheral blood of about 14 young patients with multiple sclerosis. The multiple sclerosis patients were children and adolescents between roughly 6 and 17 years of age. Of note for this clonotype: The antigen this receptor binds is unknown. Base qualities are not recorded, but no much larger clone differs from it by a single base.

The library came from PCR. The sequencing machine was an Illumina HiSeq 2500. Unique molecular identifiers were incorporated into TCR beta cDNA libraries to reduce PCR and sequencing biases. Roughly 500,000 cDNA molecules were obtained per 1 to 10 million input T cells, so each molecule approximated one T cell. The patient libraries were prepared and sequenced using the same protocol as the earlier healthy control dataset. Samples belonging to the same batch were prepared together, multiplexed and sequenced on a shared HiSeq lane. On the authors' methods: Raw barcoded reads were processed with MIGEC, and single-read molecular identifier groups were discarded before consensus assembly and CDR3 extraction. VDJtools was used for post-analysis of the clonotype tables, and diversity was normalized by down-sampling every dataset to the size of the smallest sample. To correct batch-related cross-sample contamination, repertoire overlap clustering matched CDR3 amino acid sequences but not nucleotide sequences. TCRdb cleaned the public reads at Q25 with fastp, built clones with MiXCR and kept in-frame beta chains. Entries are consolidated by CDR3 protein sequence, retaining the most common genes and DNA. These V and J calls rely on TCRdb rather than the paper's analysis. The sample contains 430,000 or so distinct CDR3 sequences, over 30% of them found a single time. The top ten clones comprise approximately 7.1% of the sample.

What the authors observed across the whole study: When samples were clustered directly using the F measure, samples prepared in the same batch co-clustered strongly, which prompted a batch-effect correction. The control group was slightly older than the multiple sclerosis patient group. Compared with controls, multiple sclerosis patients had significantly lower normalized Chao1 diversity, a finding suggesting substantial peripheral T-cell clonal expansion.

The sequence was collected from a girl aged 2-10 years with multiple sclerosis. Sequencing used blood.

The DNA sequence reads TGTGCCAGCAGCCCCGGCCCCTCCAATGTGCCCCAGCATTTT. The resulting protein is CASSPGPSNVPQHF. The chain joins TRBV27 to TRBJ1-5, with the identity of the D gene unclear. The germline V gene (reference sequence) gives CDR1 as MNHEY and CDR2 as SMNVEV. V sheds 6 bases and J sheds 9 bases, leaving 18 bases between their ends. Reading from cysteine to phenylalanine, the CDR3 counts 14 amino acids. The read is trimmed to its CDR3 DNA, 42 bases read in frame from base 1.